The 16 T cell receptor beta chains below were found in one sample sequenced in a study of vaccination and CD4 T cells after COVID-19. These receptors lack a known antigen. This sample's treatment: roughly 11-day PBMC culture with coronavirus spike peptide pools or control peptides (ViraFEST assay). Once obtained from cultured CD4+ T cells, the DNA was sequenced using the Oncomine TCR Beta short-read assay. Each CDR3 protein is one row after TCRdb ran MiXCR on the PCR reads. The table records fewer than 10,000 distinct CDR3 sequences, approximately 22% of them present only once. The sample taken for sequencing was cultured CD4+ T cells from blood. Receptor source: a human donor with COVID-19.

V and J are TRBV21-1 and TRBJ1-2; the table's D call, TRBD1, has no DNA check behind it. TRBV21-1 counts as a pseudogene. CDR3 length: 15 amino acids. The CDR3 nucleotides are TGTGCCAGCAACTCAACCGTTGACAGGGTACCTGGCTACACCTTC. It translates to CASNSTVDRVPGYTF.

This clonotype was observed a handful of times. The chain couples TRBV12-3 or TRBV12-4 to TRBJ1-1, with a tentative D call TRBD1 (6 bases). The CDR3 is made up of 14 amino acids. V gave up 7 bases and J gave up 5 bases, with 17 bases separating them. The CDR3 DNA reads as TGTGCCAGCACCGCCGCAGGGGAGATTACTGAAGCTTTCTTT. Its protein product is CASTAAGEITEAFF.

This clonotype is judged medium-sized. The chain employs TRBV6-1 and TRBJ2-7; the match to TRBD1 covers 9 bases. The CDR3 runs to 12 residues. Per germline, CDR1 MNHNS and CDR2 SASEGT. The ends lost 11 bases at V and 4 bases at J; junction bases unmatched: 6. DNA of the CDR3: TGTGCCGTCCGGGACAGGGATTACGAGCAGTACTTC. It specifies CAVRDRDYEQYF.

The rearrangement joins TRBV6-2 or TRBV6-3 to TRBJ2-7, with D unresolved. Germline lookup yields CDR1 MNHEY and CDR2 SVGEGT. CDR3 length: 11 residues. V lost 5 bases, J lost 1 base, and 3 bases lay in between. This CDR3 reads CASSTSYEQYF. CDR3 nucleotides: TGTGCCAGCAGTACTTCCTACGAGCAGTACTTC.

The chain joins TRBV5-1 to TRBJ1-1; D not certain. The germline V and J ends were trimmed by 0 bases and 1 base, with 13 bases remaining between them. Germline values: CDR1 SGHRS, CDR2 YFSETQ. This CDR3 comprises 16 residues. CDR3 sequence (DNA): TGCGCCAGCAGCTTGGGGCGGTCGGCACAGAACACTGAAGCTTTCTTT. Translation gives CASSLGRSAQNTEAFF.

This clonotype came up a few times. This chain joins TRBV12-3 or TRBV12-4 and TRBJ2-5; the D gene is possibly TRBD2 (6 bases). The CDR3 sequence is 16 residues long. Deletions cut 4 bases from V and 5 bases from J, with 20 bases between. The CDR3 DNA follows: TGTGCCAGCAGTTCCTTAAACGGCGGGGTACGGGAGACCCAGTACTTC. Translation: CASSSLNGGVRETQYF.

This rearrangement joins TRBV25-1 to TRBJ1-3; D gene ambiguous. Germline V CDR1 and CDR2: MGHDK, SYGVNS. The CDR3 sequence is 15 residues long. V was shortened by 4 bases and J by 0 bases, with 10 bases between the two germline ends. CDR3 in amino acids: CASSASGTSGNTIYF. The CDR3 DNA reads TGTGCCAGCAGTGCTTCAGGAACCTCTGGAAACACCATATATTTT.

This clonotype is medium-sized. The chain is built from TRBV6-1 and TRBJ1-5, with D tentatively TRBD1 (6 bases). The CDR3 length is 15 residues. Germline V gene lookup returns CDR1 MNHNS and CDR2 SASEGT. Trimming pared 5 bases from V and 3 bases from J, leaving 14 bases between. The CDR3 region has the DNA TGTGCCAGCAGTCCGGACAGAGGTAACAATCAGCCCCAGCATTTT. Encoded protein: CASSPDRGNNQPQHF.

The CDR3: CASSLEGGGAYEQYF. The CDR3 nucleotides read TGTGCCAGCAGCTTAGAAGGCGGGGGGGCCTACGAGCAGTACTTC. This rearrangement joins TRBV7-3 to TRBJ2-7; 9 positions match TRBD2. The CDR3 sequence is 15 residues long. Germline V gene sequence: CDR1 SGHTA, CDR2 FQGTGA. Trimming at V came to 2 bases and at J to 2 bases, leaving 4 bases not matched to a gene.

This clonotype is deemed medium-sized (0.01 to 0.1%). This chain connects TRBV6-1 to TRBJ1-5, with 12 bases that match TRBD1. Germline V gene sequence: CDR1 MNHNS, CDR2 SASEGT. This CDR3 is 17 amino acids long. V shed 4 bases, J shed 7 bases, and the junction held 11 bases outside the gene matches. In DNA form, the CDR3 reads TGTGCCAGCAGTGGAGGCAGGGACAGGGGGCCCAGGCAGCCCCAGCATTTT. It is translated as CASSGGRDRGPRQPQHF.

The chain joins TRBV6-1 to TRBJ2-7, with D unresolved. CDR1 MNHNS and CDR2 SASEGT come from the germline V gene. The CDR3 totals 11 residues. Deletions cut 11 bases from V and 3 bases from J, with 11 bases between. CDR3 sequence: CASLSGYEQYF. DNA of the CDR3: TGTGCCTCACTTTCGGGCTACGAGCAGTACTTC.

By share of the sample, this clonotype is medium-sized. The chain is built from TRBV20-1 and TRBJ2-3, with D possibly being TRBD1 (6 bases). V was pared by 8 bases and J by 0 bases, with 12 bases between. The germline V gene encodes CDR1 DFQATT and CDR2 SNEGSKA (reference sequence). The CDR3 is 13 residues long. CDR3 coding DNA: TGCAGTCGTAGGGACACAAGCACAGATACGCAGTATTTT. It is translated as CSRRDTSTDTQYF.

This clonotype has only a few counts. This chain links TRBV4-2 with TRBJ1-2; D perhaps matches TRBD1 (6 bases). V was trimmed by 0 bases and J by 4 bases, leaving 15 bases between them. The V gene's germline CDR1 is LGHNA and CDR2 YNFKEQ. The CDR3 runs 16 residues. The CDR3 region is CASSQDMGGSGYGYTF. CDR3 DNA sequence: TGTGCCAGCAGCCAAGATATGGGGGGCTCCGGCTATGGCTACACCTTC.

Written as DNA, the CDR3 is TGCAGTGGACGGGACGGAAGCTCTGGGGCCAACGTCCTGACTTTC. Protein: CSGRDGSSGANVLTF. This chain connects TRBV20-1 to TRBJ2-6, with D possibly being TRBD1 or TRBD2 (5 bases each). This CDR3 has 15 residues. The V and J ends lost 7 bases and 0 bases respectively, with 13 bases between them. The germline gives CDR1 DFQATT, CDR2 SNEGSKA (reference sequence).

This clonotype was observed a few times. The V call is TRBV20-1, the J call TRBJ2-3, with D unclear. The CDR3 consists of 12 residues. The V and J ends lost 1 base and 0 bases respectively, with 2 bases between them. Germline CDR1 and CDR2: DFQATT and SNEGSKA (reference sequence). CDR3 protein: CSARASTDTQYF. CDR3 DNA: TGCAGTGCTAGAGCTAGCACAGATACGCAGTATTTT.

The J gene is TRBJ2-1, the V gene TRBV11-3; D ambiguous. CDR3 length equals 12 residues. V lost 3 bases to trimming and J lost 10 bases, with 10 bases between them. Per germline, CDR1 SGHNT and CDR2 YENEEA. The CDR3, as DNA: TGTGCCAGCAGCTTTGTCAGGCCCGAGCAGTTCTTC. It encodes CASSFVRPEQFF. Full variable domain (rest looked up from reference TRBV11-3 and TRBJ2-1): EAGVVQSPRYKIIEKKQPVAFWCNPISGHNTLYWYLQNLGQGPELLIRYENEEAVDDSQLPKDRFSAERLKGVDSTLKIQPAELGDSAVYLCASSFVRPEQFFGPGTRLTVL.